The 19 T cell receptor beta chains presented below share a single source sample, sequenced in a study of Graves' ophthalmopathy and Graves' hyperthyroidism. RNA transcripts served as template for amplifying TCR beta CDR3 sequences. A first-round RT-PCR used HTBI primers, followed by a second-round multiplex PCR. MiXCR, run by TCRdb on the multiplex PCR reads, gives a single entry per CDR3 protein. The repertoire holds 650,000 to 900,000 distinct CDR3 sequences, with 40% as singletons. Sequenced material: peripheral blood. The receptors derive from an adult man with Graves' ophthalmopathy.

This chain connects TRBV5-4 to TRBJ2-7; 8 bases align to TRBD1. This CDR3 has 12 amino acids. Germline V CDR1 and CDR2: SGHNT, YYREEE (reference sequence). Trimming removed 4 bases from V and 5 bases from J; junction bases left unmatched: 2. The CDR3 nucleotides are TGTGCCAGCAGCGTGGGACAGGACGAGCAGTACTTC. This sequence encodes CASSVGQDEQYF. The variable domain in full, completed from reference TRBV5-4 and TRBJ2-7, reads ETGVTQSPTHLIKTRGQQVTLRCSSQSGHNTVSWYQQALGQGPQFIFQYYREEENGRGNFPPRFSGLQFPNYSSELNVNALELDDSALYLCASSVGQDEQYFGPGTRLTVT.

There are many counts of this clonotype. The CDR3 is CSSLDRANTEAFF. The CDR3 DNA is TGCAGCTCCCTTGACAGGGCGAACACTGAAGCTTTCTTT. The chain uses TRBV29-1 and TRBJ1-1; 7 nucleotides line up with TRBD1. J gave up 1 base and V 8 bases, and 7 bases lay outside the gene matches. The CDR3 is 13 residues long. Germline loops: CDR1 SQVTM, CDR2 ANQGSEA.

The rearrangement uses TRBV14 and TRBJ1-1; unclear D gene. This CDR3 has 15 amino acids. Per the germline V gene, CDR1 is SGHDN and CDR2 is FVKESK. V dropped 2 bases and J dropped 0 bases, with 10 bases sitting between them. CDR3 sequence (DNA): TGTGCCAGCAGCCAATATGAGACTTTGAACACTGAAGCTTTCTTT. This encodes CASSQYETLNTEAFF.

This clonotype has more than one count but fewer than ten. The J gene is TRBJ2-5, the V gene TRBV13; 11 bases fit TRBD2. Unmatched junction bases numbered 6, after V lost 5 bases and J lost 4 bases. The length of the CDR3 is 15 residues. The germline V gene has CDR1 PRHDT and CDR2 FYEKMQ (reference sequence). In DNA, the CDR3 is TGTGCCAGCAGCACCATAGCGGGGGGGTTAGAGACCCAGTACTTC. Translation: CASSTIAGGLETQYF.

This clonotype occurred a few times. This chain links TRBV5-5 with TRBJ2-5; 13 bases match TRBD2. The V segment lost 2 bases and the J segment 4 bases; nucleotides outside the gene matches: 5. Per the germline V gene, CDR1 is SGHKS and CDR2 is YYEKEE (reference sequence). This CDR3 is 16 amino acids long. CDR3 sequence reads: CASSFGLAGEGETQYF. CDR3 nucleotide sequence: TGTGCCAGCAGCTTCGGACTAGCGGGGGAGGGAGAGACCCAGTACTTC. Full variable domain (rest looked up from reference TRBV5-5 and TRBJ2-5): DAGVTQSPTHLIKTRGQQVTLRCSPISGHKSVSWYQQVLGQGPQFIFQYYEKEERGRGNFPDRFSARQFPNYSSELNVNALLLGDSALYLCASSFGLAGEGETQYFGPGTRLLVL.

The chain employs TRBV20-1 and TRBJ2-7, with TRBD2 matching 13 bases. After removal of 2 bases from V and 5 bases from J, the junction contained 12 bases not matched to a gene. The CDR3 spans 17 residues. Germline V gene data show CDR1 as DFQATT and CDR2 as SNEGSKA (reference sequence). DNA for the CDR3: TGCAGTGCTAGAAAGGGTAGGACTAGCGGGAGAAGGGACGAGCAGTACTTC. It codes for CSARKGRTSGRRDEQYF.

In the case of this clonotype: Just one base apart from a much larger clone, this may be a read error. V and J are TRBV20-1 and TRBJ1-5; perhaps TRBD1 as D (5 bases). Trimming removed 5 bases at V and 6 bases at J, with 20 bases between. CDR1 is DFQATT and CDR2 is SNEGSKA in the germline V gene (reference sequence). The CDR3 is made up of 15 amino acids. The CDR3 is CSAGASVTGTQPQHF. DNA of the CDR3: TGCAGTGCTGGAGCGAGCGTTACGGGGACTCAGCCCCAGCATTTT.

About this clonotype: It may be a read error: a sequence one base away is much more abundant. V and J are TRBV10-3 and TRBJ1-3; D not certain. The CDR3 spans 15 residues. In germline, CDR1 is ENHRY, CDR2 SYGVKD. Trimming shortened V by 10 bases and J by 0 bases, and 16 bases separated the two germline ends. CDR3 protein: CASTQAANSGNTIYF. The CDR3 DNA follows: TGTGCCAGCACCCAGGCAGCCAACTCTGGAAACACCATATATTTT.

Concerning this clonotype itself: This may stem from a read error, because a much larger clone lies one nucleotide away. V gene TRBV25-1 combines with J gene TRBJ1-1, with D hard to call. The CDR3 is 14 amino acids. V lost 7 bases and J 0 bases, leaving 12 bases between the germline ends. The germline gives CDR1 MGHDK, CDR2 SYGVNS. The DNA for the CDR3 is TGTGCCAGCAAGATGAGAACGGTGAACACTGAAGCTTTCTTT. It specifies CASKMRTVNTEAFF.

For this clonotype: Just one base apart from a much larger clone, this may be a read error. This rearrangement joins TRBV7-3 to TRBJ1-6; D gene uncertain. V lost 5 bases and J 0 bases, leaving 8 bases between the germline ends. Looked up from germline, CDR1 is SGHTA and CDR2 is FQGTGA. The CDR3 is 15 amino acids. CDR3 DNA: TGTGCCAGCAGCATAGAGCGCTCCTATAATTCACCCCTCCACTTT. Its protein product is CASSIERSYNSPLHF.

V usage is TRBV7-2 and J usage is TRBJ2-5; D is perhaps TRBD1 (6 bases). V was shortened by 5 bases and J by 9 bases, with 13 bases between the two germline ends. The germline CDR1 and CDR2 sequences are SGHTA and FQGNSA. This CDR3 is built from 12 residues. Here the CDR3 DNA reads TGTGCCAGCAGCCCAGGGGATCAGCCCCAGTACTTC. Protein sequence: CASSPGDQPQYF. Using reference TRBV7-2 and TRBJ2-5 for the parts outside the CDR3, the full variable domain is GAGVSQSPSNKVTEKGKDVELRCDPISGHTALYWYRQSLGQGLEFLIYFQGNSAPDKSGLPSDRFSAERTGGSVSTLTIQRTQQEDSAVYLCASSPGDQPQYFGPGTRLLVL.

This clonotype was seen just once. The chain has TRBV19 and TRBJ1-5, with no clear D. V lost 4 bases, J lost 0 bases, and 13 bases lay in between. CDR3 length equals 16 residues. Germline V gives CDR1 LNHDA, CDR2 SQIVND (reference sequence). The CDR3 spells CASSTDGFTSNQPQHF. CDR3 DNA sequence: TGTGCCAGTAGTACAGACGGCTTTACTAGCAATCAGCCCCAGCATTTT.

This clonotype was picked up a small number of times. The chain joins TRBV2 to TRBJ1-2; weak D call: TRBD1 (5 bases). V was shortened by 8 bases and J by 1 base, with 8 bases between the two germline ends. CDR1 is SNHLY and CDR2 is FYNNEI in the germline V gene. The CDR3 covers 12 residues. The CDR3 DNA reads as TGTGCCAGCGGGGGGTTTAACTATGGCTACACCTTC. Translating it yields CASGGFNYGYTF.

This clonotype was detected a few times. The chain is built from TRBV6-5 and TRBJ2-5, with D perhaps TRBD1 (5 bases). The CDR3 has 12 amino acids. The V gene's germline CDR1 is MNHEY and CDR2 SVGAGI. V gave up 8 bases and J gave up 2 bases, with 9 bases separating them. The CDR3 region is CASGRVQETQYF. The CDR3 bases are TGTGCCAGCGGCAGGGTTCAAGAGACCCAGTACTTC.

This chain joins TRBV5-8 and TRBJ2-7, with 9 bases that match TRBD1. This CDR3 spans 15 amino acids. The germline CDR1 and CDR2 sequences are SGHTS and YDEGEE. The junction had 5 bases not matched to a gene; V was cut back by 4 bases and J by 0 bases. The CDR3 region is CASSTGQGISYEQYF. CDR3 in DNA: TGTGCCAGCAGCACCGGACAGGGGATCTCCTACGAGCAGTACTTC.

V and J are TRBV7-9 and TRBJ2-2; perhaps TRBD2 as D (5 bases). Germline CDR1 SEHNR, CDR2 FQNEAQ (reference sequence). CDR3 size: 17 residues. Between the trimmed V and J ends, which lost 8 bases and 4 bases, there was a span of 23 bases. DNA for the CDR3: TGTGCCAGCTCACCAGACCCCGGGATCTTCGCCACCGGGGAGCTGTTTTTT. Encoded protein: CASSPDPGIFATGELFF.

This chain uses TRBV6-1 with TRBJ2-5; a possible D gene is TRBD1 (6 bases). The V and J ends lost 5 bases and 2 bases respectively, with 12 bases between them. This CDR3 is 14 amino acids long. CDR1 and CDR2 (germline): MNHNS, SASEGT. CDR3 DNA: TGTGCCAGCAGTTCCTCTGGACAGCAAGAGACCCAGTACTTC. Its translation: CASSSSGQQETQYF.

This clonotype was counted at least ten times. The V gene is TRBV9, the J gene TRBJ2-5; 7 nucleotides agree with TRBD2. With 3 bases clipped from V and 5 bases from J, the junction kept 10 bases outside the gene matches. Germline V gene lookup returns CDR1 SGDLS and CDR2 YYNGEE. The CDR3 extends over 15 amino acids. This chain's CDR3 is CASSDTGTTSETQYF. Here the CDR3 DNA reads TGTGCCAGCAGCGACACCGGGACTACATCCGAGACCCAGTACTTC.

This clonotype was seen a single time. This chain connects TRBV25-1 to TRBJ2-1, with 9 bases that match TRBD1. The DNA matches TRBJ2-7 better at its end, which makes the J call doubtful. This CDR3 is 16 amino acids long. Germline V gene data show CDR1 as MGHDK and CDR2 as SYGVNS. The CDR3 region has the DNA TGTGCCAGCAGTGAATTGGGGGGACAGGGCGGTAATGAGCAGTACTTC. Translating it yields CASSELGGQGGNEQYF.